This T cell receptor (beta chain) appears in the sequencing data of a study of cytomegalovirus exposure and HLA in healthy donors. Study-level findings and limits: One variant, a missense change in DCLRE1C, was linked in a later analysis to TCR beta V- and J-gene trimming. No immune exposure information besides CMV serostatus was available. In vitro, a few CMV-associated chains proved specific for CMV antigens.

The PCR had 60 Vbeta and 13 Jbeta primers. Profiling relied on immunoSEQ multiplex PCR, and the TCRdb table lists in-frame clones only, not all of them. The sample records roughly 60,000 clones, about 80% being singletons. With V trimmed by 5 bases and J by 6 bases, 11 bases remained unmatched. This CDR3 has 14 amino acids. Germline V lookup: CDR1 SQVTM, CDR2 ANQGSEA. As to this clone: No antigen is known for it.

Healthy bone marrow donors made up the cohort. The rearrangement uses TRBV29-1 and TRBJ1-2; TRBD1 aligns across 8 bases. Sequenced material: PBMCs. This receptor was taken from a woman between 35 and 50 years old in good health and CMV-seropositive. The CDR3 region is CSVYTGGKGDGYTF. As DNA, the CDR3 is TGCAGCGTTTACACAGGGGGGAAGGGAGATGGCTACACCTTC.